The 10 T cell receptor beta chains presented below share a single source sample, sequenced in a study of control samples from healthy donors and cancer patients. Clones were sequenced by immunoSEQ multiplex PCR, and TCRdb holds only the in-frame ones, with some missing. The sample records approximately 99,000 clones, around 80% being singletons. Material: blood. These receptors all stem from a man younger than 30 in good health.

This clone was seen a few times. The genes are TRBV5-1 and TRBJ2-1; 9 nucleotides match TRBD1. V shed 3 bases, J shed 9 bases, and the junction held 7 bases outside the gene matches. In germline, CDR1 is SGHRS, CDR2 YFSETQ. This CDR3 comprises 14 residues. The CDR3 nucleotides read TGCGCCAGCAGCTCCGGGACAGGGTTGACTGAGCAGTTCTTC. Amino acids: CASSSGTGLTEQFF.

This rearrangement joins TRBV28 to TRBJ1-2; a possible D gene is TRBD1 (5 bases). The CDR3 is 15 residues long. The ends were cut back, 4 bases at V and 1 base at J, with 13 bases in the middle. Germline CDR1 reads MDHEN; CDR2 reads SYDVKM. The CDR3 region has the DNA TGTGCCAGCAGTTCCGGACAAACCCGTAACTATGGCTACACCTTC. This gives the protein CASSSGQTRNYGYTF.

This chain uses TRBV13 with TRBJ2-1; unclear D gene. From germline, CDR1 is PRHDT and CDR2 FYEKMQ (reference sequence). V dropped 0 bases and J dropped 0 bases, with 9 bases sitting between them. The CDR3 sequence is 16 residues long. The CDR3 bases are TGTGCCAGCAGCTTAGGGCCAGCGAGCTCCTACAATGAGCAGTTCTTC. Encoded protein: CASSLGPASSYNEQFF.

This chain links TRBV18 with TRBJ1-2; D remains unclear. The V end was cut by 2 bases, the J end by 8 bases, with 12 bases between. Germline V gene data show CDR1 as KGHSH and CDR2 as LQKENI. The CDR3 loop spans 13 amino acids. CDR3 DNA: TGTGCCAGCTCACCATCGGAATCGTACGGCTACACCTTC. It is translated as CASSPSESYGYTF.

A few counts support this clone. The rearrangement links TRBV12-3 or TRBV12-4 to TRBJ2-7; the match to TRBD2 covers 7 bases. The CDR3 consists of 13 residues. V was pared by 1 base and J by 7 bases, with 4 bases of the junction left unmatched. The CDR3 nucleotides are TGTGCCAGCAGTTTAGTCCCCGGGAGGGAGCAGTACTTC. Amino acid sequence: CASSLVPGREQYF.

V gene TRBV28 combines with J gene TRBJ2-7; TRBD1 might be the D (5 bases). Trimming stripped 2 bases from V and 5 bases from J, with 10 bases between. Looked up from germline, CDR1 is MDHEN and CDR2 is SYDVKM. The CDR3 covers 13 residues. The CDR3 loop is CASSLDSWDEQYV. CDR3 sequence (DNA): TGTGCCAGCAGTTTAGACAGTTGGGACGAGCAGTACGTC.

CDR3 region: CASTSDRDVTGELFF. Written as DNA, the CDR3 is TGTGCCAGCACCTCGGACAGGGATGTCACCGGGGAGCTGTTTTTT. The chain has TRBV27 and TRBJ2-2; TRBD1 matches at 8 bases. The CDR3 is 15 residues long. The trim removed 7 bases at V and 4 bases at J, leaving 8 bases unmatched. CDR1 MNHEY and CDR2 SMNVEV come from the germline V gene (reference sequence).

The chain is built from TRBV6-2 or TRBV6-3 and TRBJ1-5; D is unclear. This CDR3 comprises 12 residues. The germline V gene has CDR1 MNHEY and CDR2 SVGEGT. V shed 5 bases and J shed 5 bases, with 7 bases lying between them. This CDR3 is CASSKGYQPQHF. The CDR3 DNA follows: TGTGCCAGCAGTAAAGGGTATCAGCCCCAGCATTTT.

The CDR3 loop reads CASSGGLASGELFF. The CDR3 DNA follows: TGTGCCAGTAGCGGGGGACTAGCGTCCGGGGAGCTGTTTTTT. The V and J genes are TRBV19 and TRBJ2-2; 10 bases match TRBD2. The CDR3 sequence is 14 residues long. In germline, CDR1 is LNHDA, CDR2 SQIVND (reference sequence). V lost 6 bases and J lost 6; bases outside the gene matches: 4. The full variable domain, in which reference TRBV19 and TRBJ2-2 provide the parts outside the CDR3, is DGGITQSPKYLFRKEGQNVTLSCEQNLNHDAMYWYRQDPGQGLRLIYYSQIVNDFQKGDIAEGYSVSREKKESFPLTVTSAQKNPTAFYLCASSGGLASGELFFGEGSRLTVL.

The V gene is TRBV7-9, the J gene TRBJ2-7; TRBD1 agrees at 11 bases. V dropped 5 bases and J dropped 3; count of bases not matched to a gene: 3. This CDR3 has 14 amino acids. Germline CDR1 reads SEHNR; CDR2 reads FQNEAQ (reference sequence). CDR3 region: CASSLGQGVYEQYF. CDR3 nucleotide sequence: TGTGCCAGCAGCCTGGGACAGGGGGTCTACGAGCAGTACTTC.